Below, 11 T cell receptor beta chains from the same sample are listed, as sequenced in a study of response to subunit inactivated influenza vaccine. TCRdb called the RT-PCR reads again in MiXCR, with one record for every CDR3 protein. The sample includes a few hundred thousand distinct CDR3 sequences, roughly 22% seen only once; the top ten take roughly 10%. This material consisted of PBMCs from blood, taken approximately 20 months after vaccination. The receptors derive from a man aged 50 to 69 who received an inactivated influenza vaccine.

There are many counts of this clonotype. This chain uses TRBV4-3 with TRBJ1-2; no firm D call. CDR1 is LGHNA and CDR2 is YSLEER in the germline V gene. The CDR3 spans 16 residues. V lost 3 bases and J 4 bases, leaving 18 bases between the germline ends. The CDR3 sequence is CASSHEEGGRGYGYTF. The CDR3 bases are TGCGCCAGCAGCCACGAGGAGGGAGGGCGCGGCTATGGCTACACCTTC.

This clonotype has more than one count but fewer than ten. This CDR3 reads CASSFTGCGWGYEQYF. In nucleotides, the CDR3 is TGTGCCAGCAGTTTTACGGGTTGCGGCTGGGGGTACGAGCAGTACTTC. The V and J genes are TRBV28 and TRBJ2-7, with D perhaps TRBD1 or TRBD2 (5 bases each). V lost 3 bases and J lost 4, with 19 bases in between. Germline CDR1 MDHEN, CDR2 SYDVKM. This CDR3 is 16 amino acids long.

Many counts were recorded for this clonotype. The V call is TRBV27, the J call TRBJ1-6; 11 bases map to TRBD1. Germline trimming cut 3 bases from V and 10 bases from J; bases unmatched to any gene: 2. Germline CDR1 reads MNHEY; CDR2 reads SMNVEV (reference sequence). The CDR3 length is 14 residues. In DNA form, the CDR3 reads TGTGCCAGCAGTTTCGGGACAGGGGGATCACCCCTCCACTTT. Translating gives CASSFGTGGSPLHF.

Comments on this clonotype: One end of the junction does not line up with germline, which may come from a read error. The chain carries TRBV25-1 and TRBJ2-3; 7 nucleotides agree with TRBD2. CDR1 and CDR2 from the germline V gene are MGHDK and SYGVNS. The CDR3 sequence is 14 residues long. This CDR3 is CASSKRDPADRQYF. CDR3 in DNA: TGTGCCAGCAGTAAGCGGGACCCGGCGGATAGGCAGTATTTT.

The V call is TRBV7-9, the J call TRBJ2-3, with D possibly being TRBD2 (5 bases). The V and J ends lost 2 bases and 1 base respectively, with 10 bases between them. CDR1 and CDR2 from the germline V gene are SEHNR and FQNEAQ (reference sequence). There are 15 residues in the CDR3. The CDR3 DNA reads as TGTGCCAGCAGCTTACCGACGGAGGGCACAGATACGCAGTATTTT. As protein: CASSLPTEGTDTQYF.

The sample holds many counts of this clonotype. The chain carries TRBV20-1 and TRBJ2-7, with D possibly TRBD2 on 6 matching bases. Germline CDR1 is DFQATT and CDR2 is SNEGSKA (reference sequence). This CDR3 spans 16 amino acids. Trimming pared 5 bases from V and 2 bases from J, leaving 22 bases between. The CDR3 DNA reads TGCAGTGCTCGGGATACCTCGGGACTGAACACCTACGAGCAGTACTTC. It is translated as CSARDTSGLNTYEQYF.

This chain links TRBV5-1 with TRBJ1-5; the D is unclear. The V end lost 2 bases, the J end lost 0 bases, and 9 bases lay between the germline ends. The CDR3 consists of 15 residues. Germline V CDR1 and CDR2: SGHRS, YFSETQ. CDR3: CASSLDGHSNQPQHF. In DNA form, the CDR3 reads TGCGCCAGCAGCTTAGACGGGCATAGCAATCAGCCCCAGCATTTT.

This sequence joins TRBV7-2 and TRBJ2-7; 7 bases are shared with TRBD1. Germline values: CDR1 SGHTA, CDR2 FQGNSA. V was clipped by 3 bases and J by 2 bases; unmatched bases: 7. This CDR3 spans 15 amino acids. The CDR3, as DNA: TGTGCCAGCAGCTTTGCCGGGACAGTGACCTACGAGCAGTACTTC. Its protein product is CASSFAGTVTYEQYF. The full variable domain, its missing parts supplied by reference TRBV7-2 and TRBJ2-7, is GAGVSQSPSNKVTEKGKDVELRCDPISGHTALYWYRQSLGQGLEFLIYFQGNSAPDKSGLPSDRFSAERTGGSVSTLTIQRTQQEDSAVYLCASSFAGTVTYEQYFGPGTRLTVT.

The genes are TRBV18 and TRBJ2-7, with 9 bases fitting TRBD2. The CDR3 is 17 amino acids. V lost 3 bases, J lost 4 bases, and 13 bases stayed unmatched. The germline gives CDR1 KGHSH, CDR2 LQKENI. CDR3 sequence (DNA): TGTGCCAGCTCACCTTCGACTAGCGGTCTACTCGGGTACGAGCAGTACTTC. It translates to CASSPSTSGLLGYEQYF. The full variable domain, in which reference TRBV18 and TRBJ2-7 provide the parts outside the CDR3, is NAGVMQNPRHLVRRRGQEARLRCSPMKGHSHVYWYRQLPEEGLKFMVYLQKENIIDESGMPKERFSAEFPKEGPSILRIQQVVRGDSAAYFCASSPSTSGLLGYEQYFGPGTRLTVT.

This clonotype came up a few times. The chain recombines TRBV6-2 or TRBV6-3 with TRBJ2-2; D may correspond to TRBD1 or TRBD2 (5 bases each). CDR1 and CDR2 (germline): MNHEY, SVGEGT. This CDR3 region has 13 residues. The V gene lost 4 bases and the J gene lost 5 bases, with 8 bases spanning the gap. The CDR3 loop is CASSSGGTGELFF. The CDR3 DNA sequence: TGTGCCAGCAGTTCTGGGGGTACCGGGGAGCTGTTTTTT.

The rearrangement links TRBV4-1 to TRBJ2-1, with 8 bases matching TRBD2. This CDR3 comprises 18 residues. J was trimmed by 4 bases and V by 2 bases; bases with no gene match: 13. The germline V gene encodes CDR1 MGHRA and CDR2 YSYEKL. CDR3 region: CASSQSPERGGGYNEQFF. For the CDR3, the DNA is TGCGCCAGCAGCCAATCCCCCGAAAGGGGCGGGGGGTACAATGAGCAGTTCTTC.